This T cell receptor beta chain was sequenced in a study of blood T cell repertoires in COVID-19. Across the whole study: Some COVID-19 samples were acute and others convalescent; all came from the United States, Italy and Spain. PBMCs, B-cell-depleted T cells, or T cells were the source of the cDNA or gDNA that made up the material.

This CDR3 spans 17 amino acids. V lost 5 bases, J lost 2 bases, and 9 bases stayed unmatched. Germline CDR1 reads SGHRS; CDR2 reads YFSETQ. Enrollment of patients from Seattle took place during active infection, with longitudinal follow-up. This clone was recorded only once. As processed by the authors: Researchers report that nucleated cell counts were estimated from reference gene primer amplification. Data came from immunoSEQ multiplex PCR; TCRdb stores just in-frame clones and leaves some out. D and trimming come from the DNA, and the V and J calls and clone size come from that table. This sample has a few hundred thousand clones, with approximately 86% found just once.

This sequence was found in a woman between 45 and 65 years old with COVID-19, enrolled during active disease. The V gene is TRBV5-1, the J gene TRBJ2-3; 12 bases line up with TRBD2. Sequenced sample: peripheral blood. CDR3 in amino acids: CASSDWTSGVDTDTQYF. The CDR3 coding sequence is TGCGCCAGCAGTGACTGGACTAGCGGGGTAGACACAGATACGCAGTATTTT.